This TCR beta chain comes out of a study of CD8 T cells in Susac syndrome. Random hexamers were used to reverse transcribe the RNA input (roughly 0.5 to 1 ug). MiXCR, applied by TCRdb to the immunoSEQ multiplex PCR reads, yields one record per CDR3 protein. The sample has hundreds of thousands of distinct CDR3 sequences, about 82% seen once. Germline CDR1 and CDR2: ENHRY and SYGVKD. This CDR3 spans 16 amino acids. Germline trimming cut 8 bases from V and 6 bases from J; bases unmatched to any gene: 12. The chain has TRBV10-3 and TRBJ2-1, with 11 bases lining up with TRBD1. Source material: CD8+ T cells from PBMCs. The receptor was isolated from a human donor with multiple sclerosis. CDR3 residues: CAIVDPGTGGFNEQFF. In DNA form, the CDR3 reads TGTGCCATCGTTGACCCCGGGACAGGGGGTTTCAATGAGCAGTTCTTC.